This T cell receptor beta chain was observed in a study of T cells in Graves' hyperthyroidism and ophthalmopathy. The V end was cut by 10 bases, the J end by 0 bases, with 15 bases between. There are 14 residues in the CDR3. Germline-derived CDR1 and CDR2 are MNHEY and SMNVEV (reference sequence). There were TCR beta CDR3 regions amplified from RNA transcripts. The HTBI set primed first-round TCR CDR3 RT-PCR. TCRdb independently ran MiXCR on the multiplex PCR reads; one entry per CDR3 protein. The sample includes hundreds of thousands of distinct CDR3 sequences, roughly 14% of them seen just once. Lactation, pregnancy, other autoimmune disease or uncontrolled infection led to exclusion of patients.

Material: blood. J is TRBJ1-2 and V is TRBV27, with D perhaps TRBD1 (6 bases). The sequence derives from a woman aged 40 to 50 with Graves' ophthalmopathy. The CDR3 DNA is TGTGCCAACAGCCCGGGACATCCTAACTATGGCTACACCTTC. It yields the protein CANSPGHPNYGYTF.